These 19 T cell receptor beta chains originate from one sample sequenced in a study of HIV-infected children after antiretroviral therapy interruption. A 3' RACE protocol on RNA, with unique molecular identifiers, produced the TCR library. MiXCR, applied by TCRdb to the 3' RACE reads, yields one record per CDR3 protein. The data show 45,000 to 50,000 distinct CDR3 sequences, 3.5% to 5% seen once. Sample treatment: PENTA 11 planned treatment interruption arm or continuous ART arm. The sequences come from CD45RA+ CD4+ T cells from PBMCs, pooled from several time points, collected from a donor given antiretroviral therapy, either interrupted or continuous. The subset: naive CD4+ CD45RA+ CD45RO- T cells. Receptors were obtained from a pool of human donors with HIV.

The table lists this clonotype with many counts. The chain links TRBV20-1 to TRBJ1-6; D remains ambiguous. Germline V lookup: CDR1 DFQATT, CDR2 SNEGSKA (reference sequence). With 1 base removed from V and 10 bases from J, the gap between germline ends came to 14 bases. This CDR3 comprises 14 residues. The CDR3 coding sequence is TGCAGTGCTAGAGCGGCCGTATCTGAATCACCCCTCCACTTT. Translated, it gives CSARAAVSESPLHF.

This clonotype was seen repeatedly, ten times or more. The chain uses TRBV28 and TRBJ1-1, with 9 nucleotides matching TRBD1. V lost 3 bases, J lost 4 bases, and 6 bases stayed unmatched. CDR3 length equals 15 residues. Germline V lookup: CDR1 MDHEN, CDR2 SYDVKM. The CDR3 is CASSLPGQGLTEAFF. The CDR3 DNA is TGTGCCAGCAGTTTGCCCGGACAGGGGCTCACTGAAGCTTTCTTT.

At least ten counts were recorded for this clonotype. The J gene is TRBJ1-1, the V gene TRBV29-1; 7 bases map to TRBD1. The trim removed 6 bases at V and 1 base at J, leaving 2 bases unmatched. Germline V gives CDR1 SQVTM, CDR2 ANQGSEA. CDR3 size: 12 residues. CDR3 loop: CSVRQGNTEAFF. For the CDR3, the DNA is TGCAGCGTCCGACAGGGGAACACTGAAGCTTTCTTT. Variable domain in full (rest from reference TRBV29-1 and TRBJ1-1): SAVISQKPSRDICQRGTSLTIQCQVDSQVTMMFWYRQQPGQSLTLIATANQGSEATYESGFVIDKFPISRPNLTFSTLTVSNMSPEDSSIYLCSVRQGNTEAFFGQGTRLTVV.

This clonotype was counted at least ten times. Written as DNA, the CDR3 is TGTGCCAGCAGTCCAGGGGAGGCTGGGGCCAACGTCCTGACTTTC. It codes for CASSPGEAGANVLTF. The V call is TRBV28, the J call TRBJ2-6; either TRBD1 or TRBD2 may fit D (6 bases each). Germline V gene lookup returns CDR1 MDHEN and CDR2 SYDVKM. V was clipped by 5 bases and J by 2 bases, with 10 bases between them. CDR3 length: 15 residues.

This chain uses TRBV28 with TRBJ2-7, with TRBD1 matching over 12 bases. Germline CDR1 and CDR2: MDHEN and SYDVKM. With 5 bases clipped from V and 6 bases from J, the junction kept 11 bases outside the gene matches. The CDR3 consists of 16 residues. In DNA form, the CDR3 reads TGTGCCAGCAGTAGACCGGGACAGGGGGCGCAACTCGAGCAGTACTTC. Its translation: CASSRPGQGAQLEQYF.

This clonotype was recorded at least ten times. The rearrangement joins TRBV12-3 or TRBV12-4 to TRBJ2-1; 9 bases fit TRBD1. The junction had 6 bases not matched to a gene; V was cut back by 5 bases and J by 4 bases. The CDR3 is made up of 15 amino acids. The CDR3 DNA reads TGTGCCAGCAGTACCACGGGACAGGGTTACAATGAGCAGTTCTTC. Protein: CASSTTGQGYNEQFF.

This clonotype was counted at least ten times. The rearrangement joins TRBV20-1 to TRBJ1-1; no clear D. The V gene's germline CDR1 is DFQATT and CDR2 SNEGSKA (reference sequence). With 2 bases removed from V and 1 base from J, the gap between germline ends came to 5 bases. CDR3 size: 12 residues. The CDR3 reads CSARSGNTEAFF. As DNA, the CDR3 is TGCAGTGCTAGATCAGGGAACACTGAAGCTTTCTTT.

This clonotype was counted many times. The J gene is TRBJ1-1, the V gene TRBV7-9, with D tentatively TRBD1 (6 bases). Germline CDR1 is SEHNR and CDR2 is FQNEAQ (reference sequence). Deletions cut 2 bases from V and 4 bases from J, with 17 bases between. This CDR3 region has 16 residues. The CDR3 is CASSLFVGGAGTEAFF. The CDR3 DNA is TGTGCCAGCAGCTTATTCGTCGGGGGGGCGGGCACTGAAGCTTTCTTT. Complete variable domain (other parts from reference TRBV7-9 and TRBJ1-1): DTGVSQNPRHKITKRGQNVTFRCDPISEHNRLYWYRQTLGQGPEFLTYFQNEAQLEKSRLLSDRFSAERPKGSFSTLEIQRTEQGDSAMYLCASSLFVGGAGTEAFFGQGTRLTVV.

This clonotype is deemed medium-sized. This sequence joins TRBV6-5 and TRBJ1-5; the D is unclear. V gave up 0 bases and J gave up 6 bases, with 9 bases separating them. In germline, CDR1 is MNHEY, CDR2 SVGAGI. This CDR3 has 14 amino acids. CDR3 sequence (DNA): TGTGCCAGCAGTTACTCGATGGGTGGTCAGCCCCAGCATTTT. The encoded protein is CASSYSMGGQPQHF.

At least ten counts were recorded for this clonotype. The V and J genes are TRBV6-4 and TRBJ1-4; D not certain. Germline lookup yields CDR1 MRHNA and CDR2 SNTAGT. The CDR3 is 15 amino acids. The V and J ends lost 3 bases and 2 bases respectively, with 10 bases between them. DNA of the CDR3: TGTGCCAGCAGTGAAATGAGTCGGACTAATGAAAAACTGTTTTTT. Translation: CASSEMSRTNEKLFF.

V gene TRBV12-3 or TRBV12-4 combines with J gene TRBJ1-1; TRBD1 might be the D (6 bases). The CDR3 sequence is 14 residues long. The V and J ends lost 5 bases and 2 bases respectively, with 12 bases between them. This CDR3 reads CASSPGDINTEAFF. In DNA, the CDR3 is TGTGCCAGCAGTCCAGGGGACATCAACACTGAAGCTTTCTTT.

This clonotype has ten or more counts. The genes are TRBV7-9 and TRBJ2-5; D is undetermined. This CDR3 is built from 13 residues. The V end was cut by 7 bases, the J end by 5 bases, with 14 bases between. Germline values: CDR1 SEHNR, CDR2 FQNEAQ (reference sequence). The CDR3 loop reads CASTPPSWETQYF. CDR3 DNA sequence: TGTGCCAGCACCCCCCCGAGCTGGGAGACCCAGTACTTC. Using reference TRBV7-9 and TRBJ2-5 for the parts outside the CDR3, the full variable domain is DTGVSQNPRHKITKRGQNVTFRCDPISEHNRLYWYRQTLGQGPEFLTYFQNEAQLEKSRLLSDRFSAERPKGSFSTLEIQRTEQGDSAMYLCASTPPSWETQYFGPGTRLLVL.

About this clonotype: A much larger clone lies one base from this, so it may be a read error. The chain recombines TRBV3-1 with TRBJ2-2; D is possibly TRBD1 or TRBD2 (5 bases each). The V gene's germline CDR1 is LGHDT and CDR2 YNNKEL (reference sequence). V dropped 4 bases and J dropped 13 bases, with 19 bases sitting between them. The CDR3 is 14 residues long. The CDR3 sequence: CASSLGTTLSSLFF. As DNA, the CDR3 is TGTGCCAGCAGCCTTGGGACCACACTGTCGTCGCTGTTTTTT.

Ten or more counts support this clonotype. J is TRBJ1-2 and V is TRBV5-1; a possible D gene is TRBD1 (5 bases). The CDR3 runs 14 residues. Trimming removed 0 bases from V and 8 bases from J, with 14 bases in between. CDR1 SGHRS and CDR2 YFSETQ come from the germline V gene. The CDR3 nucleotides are TGCGCCAGCAGCTTGGCGGAGGGGAGAGGAGGCTACACCTTC. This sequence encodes CASSLAEGRGGYTF.

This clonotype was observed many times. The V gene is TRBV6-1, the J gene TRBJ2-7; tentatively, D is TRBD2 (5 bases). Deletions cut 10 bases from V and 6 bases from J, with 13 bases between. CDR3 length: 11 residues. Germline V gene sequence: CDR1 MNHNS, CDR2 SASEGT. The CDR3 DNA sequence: TGTGCCACGAAGGTCGGACTCGAGCAGTACTTC. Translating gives CATKVGLEQYF.

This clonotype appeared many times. As DNA, the CDR3 is TGTGCCAGCAGCGCCAGGAACTATGGCTACACCTTC. It translates to CASSARNYGYTF. V and J are TRBV27 and TRBJ1-2; D is undetermined. This CDR3 has 12 residues. V was shortened by 6 bases and J by 2 bases, with 7 bases between the two germline ends. Looked up from germline, CDR1 is MNHEY and CDR2 is SMNVEV (reference sequence).

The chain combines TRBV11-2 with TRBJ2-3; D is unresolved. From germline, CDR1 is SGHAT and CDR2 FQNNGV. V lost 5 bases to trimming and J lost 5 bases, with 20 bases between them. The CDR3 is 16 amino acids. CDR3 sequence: CASSSNLGSRLDTQYF. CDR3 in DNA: TGTGCCAGCAGCAGTAATTTAGGCAGTCGGTTAGATACGCAGTATTTT.

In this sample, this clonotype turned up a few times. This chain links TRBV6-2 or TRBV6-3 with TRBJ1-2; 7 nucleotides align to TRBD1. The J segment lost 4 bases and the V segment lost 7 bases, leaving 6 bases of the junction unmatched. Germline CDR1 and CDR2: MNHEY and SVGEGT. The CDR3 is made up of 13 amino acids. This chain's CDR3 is CASTDRLGYGYTF. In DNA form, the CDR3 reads TGTGCCAGCACGGACAGGTTGGGCTATGGCTACACCTTC.

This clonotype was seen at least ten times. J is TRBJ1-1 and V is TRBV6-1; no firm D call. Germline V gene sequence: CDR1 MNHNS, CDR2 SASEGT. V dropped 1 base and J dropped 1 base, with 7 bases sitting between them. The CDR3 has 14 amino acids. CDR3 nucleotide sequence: TGTGCCAGCAGTGAAGTATCCCCGAACACTGAAGCTTTCTTT. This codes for CASSEVSPNTEAFF.